These 14 T cell receptor beta chains came from one sample sequenced in a study of long-term antiretroviral therapy in people with HIV. The immunoSEQ assay was v3.0, run at survey level. The method was immunoSEQ multiplex PCR; TCRdb's version includes in-frame clones alone and lacks a portion of them. Here the sample spans about 36,000 clones, about 93% being singletons. This material consisted of unsorted PBMCs, taken 4.1 years after starting antiretroviral therapy. These receptors all come from a woman between 50 and 59 years old with HIV.

The chain combines TRBV7-9 with TRBJ1-2; unclear D gene. This CDR3 is 13 amino acids long. Looked up from germline, CDR1 is SEHNR and CDR2 is FQNEAQ (reference sequence). The V and J ends lost 2 bases and 8 bases respectively, with 12 bases between them. CDR3 DNA: TGTGCCAGCAGCTTAACGTTGGGTATCGGCTACACCTTC. It specifies CASSLTLGIGYTF. Full variable domain (outside the CDR3, taken from reference TRBV7-9 and TRBJ1-2): DTGVSQNPRHKITKRGQNVTFRCDPISEHNRLYWYRQTLGQGPEFLTYFQNEAQLEKSRLLSDRFSAERPKGSFSTLEIQRTEQGDSAMYLCASSLTLGIGYTFGSGTRLTVV.

The genes are TRBV2 and TRBJ2-1; 7 positions match TRBD2. Germline CDR1 and CDR2: SNHLY and FYNNEI. Germline trimming cut 3 bases from V and 6 bases from J; bases unmatched to any gene: 11. The CDR3 runs to 16 residues. The CDR3 nucleotides are TGTGCCAGCAGTGATAAGGCCAGCGGGGTCCGCAATGAGCAGTTCTTC. Protein product: CASSDKASGVRNEQFF.

The chain uses TRBV2 and TRBJ1-5; D remains unclear. CDR1 and CDR2 from the germline V gene are SNHLY and FYNNEI. Trimming shortened V by 4 bases and J by 2 bases, and 12 bases separated the two germline ends. The CDR3 is made up of 15 amino acids. The CDR3 DNA reads as TGTGCCAGCAGTGTAAACACTTGGGGCAATCAGCCCCAGCATTTT. The encoded protein is CASSVNTWGNQPQHF.

The rearrangement joins TRBV4-1 to TRBJ1-3; weak D call: TRBD1 (5 bases). V was clipped by 0 bases and J by 4 bases, with 7 bases between them. Germline lookup yields CDR1 MGHRA and CDR2 YSYEKL. The CDR3 extends over 14 amino acids. The CDR3 DNA is TGCGCCAGCAGCCAAGACAGGGTCGGAAACACCATATATTTT. The encoded protein is CASSQDRVGNTIYF.

The rearrangement links TRBV11-3 to TRBJ1-1, with 8 positions matching TRBD1. The V segment lost 5 bases and the J segment 2 bases; nucleotides outside the gene matches: 7. The CDR3 sequence is 15 residues long. CDR1 and CDR2 (germline): SGHNT, YENEEA. Here the CDR3 reads CASSPRTGRNTEAFF. CDR3 sequence (DNA): TGTGCCAGCAGCCCCCGGACAGGGAGAAACACTGAAGCTTTCTTT. Variable domain in full (rest from reference TRBV11-3 and TRBJ1-1): EAGVVQSPRYKIIEKKQPVAFWCNPISGHNTLYWYLQNLGQGPELLIRYENEEAVDDSQLPKDRFSAERLKGVDSTLKIQPAELGDSAVYLCASSPRTGRNTEAFFGQGTRLTVV.

This clone was picked up one time. The gene calls are TRBV5-8 and TRBJ1-4; D is unresolved. The CDR3 sequence is 15 residues long. V gave up 0 bases and J gave up 8 bases, with 14 bases separating them. CDR1 is SGHTS and CDR2 is YDEGEE in the germline V gene. CDR3 sequence (DNA): TGTGCCAGCAGCTTGGACCTAACGGTGATGGAAAAACTGTTTTTT. This encodes CASSLDLTVMEKLFF.

The rearrangement links TRBV19 to TRBJ1-6; D is uncertain. This CDR3 has 16 amino acids. In germline, CDR1 is LNHDA, CDR2 SQIVND (reference sequence). V was pared by 2 bases and J by 4 bases, with 12 bases between. CDR3 residues: CASSITEGTYNSPLHF. CDR3 DNA: TGTGCCAGTAGTATAACTGAGGGCACGTATAATTCACCCCTCCACTTT.

The rearrangement uses TRBV12-5 and TRBJ2-7, with D perhaps matching TRBD2 (5 bases). The CDR3 runs 13 residues. The germline CDR1 and CDR2 sequences are LGHNT and FRNRAP. The ends were cut back, 5 bases at V and 5 bases at J, with 13 bases in the middle. CDR3 DNA: TGTGCTAGTGGTAACCCCGTGGGAGACGAGCAGTACTTC. Its protein product is CASGNPVGDEQYF.

The V call is TRBV2, the J call TRBJ2-7; D tentatively reads TRBD1 or TRBD2 (5 bases each). The V end lost 0 bases, the J end lost 9 bases, and 15 bases lay between the germline ends. The CDR3 length is 14 residues. The germline gives CDR1 SNHLY, CDR2 FYNNEI. The CDR3 nucleotides read TGTGCCAGCAGTGAAGCGCCCAACCAGGGAGTGCAGTACTTC. As protein: CASSEAPNQGVQYF.

The chain recombines TRBV11-2 with TRBJ1-2, with D perhaps matching TRBD1 (6 bases). CDR3 length: 14 residues. Deletions cut 2 bases from V and 6 bases from J, with 13 bases between. The germline V gene has CDR1 SGHAT and CDR2 FQNNGV. The CDR3 loop is CASSLNRASHGYTF. CDR3 nucleotides: TGTGCCAGCAGCTTAAACAGGGCGTCACATGGCTACACCTTC.

The chain recombines TRBV7-9 with TRBJ1-1; 9 bases are shared with TRBD1. Germline loops: CDR1 SEHNR, CDR2 FQNEAQ (reference sequence). The CDR3 is 15 residues long. Trimming took 0 bases from V and 6 from J; bases not matched to a gene: 5. DNA for the CDR3: TGTGCCAGCAGCTTAGCGGGGACAGGGAAGGCTGAAGCTTTCTTT. Its translation: CASSLAGTGKAEAFF.

V and J are TRBV7-6 and TRBJ2-7, with 11 nucleotides matching TRBD2. With V trimmed by 4 bases and J by 4 bases, 3 bases remained unmatched. This CDR3 spans 14 amino acids. From germline, CDR1 is SGHVS and CDR2 FNYEAQ. CDR3 amino acids: CASSSSGGPYEQYF. For the CDR3, the DNA is TGTGCCAGCAGCTCTAGCGGGGGGCCGTACGAGCAGTACTTC.

The chain combines TRBV27 with TRBJ1-6; D not resolved. CDR1 and CDR2 from the germline V gene are MNHEY and SMNVEV (reference sequence). The V end was cut by 6 bases, the J end by 9 bases, with 15 bases between. This CDR3 has 14 amino acids. CDR3 loop: CASSKAGLISPLHF. CDR3 coding DNA: TGTGCCAGCAGCAAAGCCGGACTTATTTCACCCCTCCACTTT.

The CDR3, as DNA: TGCAGCGTTGAATTGAGTGGGGATCAGCCCCAGCATTTT. Translation gives CSVELSGDQPQHF. This chain joins TRBV29-1 and TRBJ1-5, with D uncertain. CDR1 and CDR2 from the germline V gene are SQVTM and ANQGSEA. This CDR3 spans 13 amino acids. With 2 bases removed from V and 5 bases from J, the gap between germline ends came to 10 bases.